This T cell receptor (beta chain) was identified in a study of shared clonotypes between healthy human individuals. Study findings and constraints: A generally larger estimated richness was seen in naive subsets than in memory subsets.

Naive CD8 cells were CD45RO-negative, positively selected for CCR7, excluding terminally differentiated effector memory CD45RA+ cells. TCRdb's copy holds only in-frame clones and misses some; the assay was immunoSEQ multiplex PCR. The data hold under 850,000 clones, with more than 85% observed a single time. There are 14 residues in the CDR3. The ends were cut back, 5 bases at V and 2 bases at J, with 11 bases in the middle. Germline lookup yields CDR1 PRHDT and CDR2 FYEKMQ (reference sequence). As to this clone: Its antigen remains unknown.

This clonotype was sampled from a young man in good health. J is TRBJ2-3 and V is TRBV13; D tentatively fits TRBD1 or TRBD2 (5 bases each). The sample was naive CD8+ T cells sorted from blood. Here the CDR3 reads CASSLGRSTDTQYF. CDR3 DNA sequence: TGTGCCAGCAGCCTGGGACGGTCCACAGATACGCAGTATTTT.